This T cell receptor (beta chain) was sequenced in a study of Ad26.COV2.S vaccination and SARS-CoV-2 variants. The overall study: Ad26.COV2.S was injected intramuscularly once or twice, 56 days apart. General study results and limits: Total T cell responses were possibly underestimated by TCR breadth and depth analyses. Following vaccination, spike-specific CD8+ and CD4+ T cell responses reportedly exhibited substantial breadth.

Measured with immunoSEQ multiplex PCR; TCRdb has only the in-frame clones, and not every one. The data contain about 350,000 clones, around nine tenths of them seen just once; the ten biggest clones take up approximately 5%. Treatment here: around 19 received Ad26.COV2.S at low or high dose, single or two shots; 5 received placebo; per-sample allocation not given. At day 63 after the first vaccine or placebo injection, samples were drawn. Boston supplied an adult donor aged 18-55 years. Worth noting for this clone: Its antigen is as yet unknown.

The sequence came from a person aged 18-65 years who received the Ad26.COV2.S COVID-19 vaccine or a placebo. The sequenced sample was peripheral blood, obtained in a trial of Ad26.COV2.S vaccine versus placebo.

The CDR3 DNA follows: TGTGCCAGCCGCGGGCTCCCTAATTCACCCCTCCACTTT. Translated, it gives CASRGLPNSPLHF. The gene calls are TRBV28 and TRBJ1-6, with D uncertain. This CDR3 is 13 amino acids long. Germline CDR1 is MDHEN and CDR2 is SYDVKM. V shed 8 bases and J shed 6 bases, with 11 bases lying between them.